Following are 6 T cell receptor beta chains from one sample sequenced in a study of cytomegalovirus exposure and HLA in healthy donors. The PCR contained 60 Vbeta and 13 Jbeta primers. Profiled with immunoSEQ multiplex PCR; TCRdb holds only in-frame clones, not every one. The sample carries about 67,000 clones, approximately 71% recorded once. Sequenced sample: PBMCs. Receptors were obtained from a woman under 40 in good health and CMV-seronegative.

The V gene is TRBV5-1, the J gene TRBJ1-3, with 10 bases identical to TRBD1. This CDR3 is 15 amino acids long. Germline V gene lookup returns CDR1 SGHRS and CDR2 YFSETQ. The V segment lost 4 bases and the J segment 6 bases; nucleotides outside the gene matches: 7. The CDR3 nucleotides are TGCGCCAGCAGCCTGACAGGGGGCAAAGAAAACACCATATATTTT. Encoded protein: CASSLTGGKENTIYF.

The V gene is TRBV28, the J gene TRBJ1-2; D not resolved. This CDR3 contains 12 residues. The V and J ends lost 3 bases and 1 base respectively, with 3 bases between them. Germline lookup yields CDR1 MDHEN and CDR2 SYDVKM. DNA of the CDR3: TGTGCCAGCAGTTTCAATAACTATGGCTACACCTTC. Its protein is CASSFNNYGYTF.

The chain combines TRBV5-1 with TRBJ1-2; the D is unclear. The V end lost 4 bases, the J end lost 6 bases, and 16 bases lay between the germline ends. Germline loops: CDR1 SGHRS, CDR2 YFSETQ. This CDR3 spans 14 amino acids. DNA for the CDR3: TGCGCCAGCAGCCTAGAGGTCCGGGTTAATGGCTACACCTTC. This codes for CASSLEVRVNGYTF.

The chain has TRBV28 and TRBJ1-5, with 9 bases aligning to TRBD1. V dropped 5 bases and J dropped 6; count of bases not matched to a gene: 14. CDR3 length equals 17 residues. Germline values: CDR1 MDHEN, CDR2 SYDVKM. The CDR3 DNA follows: TGTGCCAGCAGTCCTTCCACAGGGGGCTCATGGGGTCAGCCCCAGCATTTT. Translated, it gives CASSPSTGGSWGQPQHF.

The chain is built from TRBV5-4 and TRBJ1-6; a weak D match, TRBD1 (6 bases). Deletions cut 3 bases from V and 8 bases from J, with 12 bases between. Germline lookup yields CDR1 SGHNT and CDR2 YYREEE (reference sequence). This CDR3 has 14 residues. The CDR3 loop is CASSSRGSDSPLHF. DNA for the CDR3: TGTGCCAGCAGCTCCAGGGGATCGGATTCACCCCTCCACTTT.

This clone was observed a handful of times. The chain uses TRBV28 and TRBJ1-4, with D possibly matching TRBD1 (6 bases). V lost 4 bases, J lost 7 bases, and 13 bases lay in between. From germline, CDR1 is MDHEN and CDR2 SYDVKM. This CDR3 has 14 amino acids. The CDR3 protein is CASSYSRDIEKLFF. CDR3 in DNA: TGTGCCAGCAGTTACTCCCGGGACATTGAAAAACTGTTTTTT.